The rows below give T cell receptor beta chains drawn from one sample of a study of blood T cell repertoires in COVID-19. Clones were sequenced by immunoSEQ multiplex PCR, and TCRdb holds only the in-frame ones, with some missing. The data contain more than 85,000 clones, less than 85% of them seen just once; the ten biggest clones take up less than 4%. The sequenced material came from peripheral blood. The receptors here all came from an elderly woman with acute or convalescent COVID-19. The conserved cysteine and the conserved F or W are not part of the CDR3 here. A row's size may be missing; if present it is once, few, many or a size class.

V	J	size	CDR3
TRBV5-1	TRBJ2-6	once	ASSTGDGANVLT
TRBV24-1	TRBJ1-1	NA	ATSDSTNPEAF
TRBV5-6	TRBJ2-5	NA	ASSPPGLAGGETQY
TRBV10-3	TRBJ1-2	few	AISGTGGNYGYT
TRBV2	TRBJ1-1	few	ASSELTGAF
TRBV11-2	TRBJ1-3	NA	ASSLLPSGATGNTIY
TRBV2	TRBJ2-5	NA	ASGAGSGRETQY
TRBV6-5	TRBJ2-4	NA	ASSRQGGPPDIQY
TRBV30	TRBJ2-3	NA	AWTSGGRTDTQY
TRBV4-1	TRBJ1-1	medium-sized	ASSPQQGVGWPEAF
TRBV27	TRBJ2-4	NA	ASSNTSGTTFIQY
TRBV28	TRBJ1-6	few	ASSSGNNSPLH
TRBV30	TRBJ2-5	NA	AWGQGGETQY
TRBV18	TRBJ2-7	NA	ASSIPGQDYEQY
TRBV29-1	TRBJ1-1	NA	SVTAGGANTEAF
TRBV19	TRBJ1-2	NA	ASSPLQGSMYGYT
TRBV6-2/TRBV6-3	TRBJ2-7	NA	ASSYTGVDEQY
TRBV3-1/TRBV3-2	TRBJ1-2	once	ASSQAYRWGANYGYT
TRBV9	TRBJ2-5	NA	ASSAGDRGFETQY
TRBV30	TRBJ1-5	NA	AWSLSTGAQPQH